A selection of T cell receptor beta chains follows, all from one sample in a study of T-cell memory formation after mild COVID-19. TCRdb re-called the 5' RACE reads through MiXCR, storing one row per CDR3 protein. This table has some 190,000 distinct CDR3 sequences, approximately 16% appearing once. Material for sequencing was PBMCs or a T cell subset sorted from them (not recorded which). Receptors originate from an adult woman who had mild COVID-19 (a few samples of this study predate the infection). Cell type and time point are not known. Both conserved end residues are trimmed from each CDR3.

length	V	CDR3
11	TRBV3-1	ASSLGTGIGYT
13	TRBV2	ASSVGLADQETQY
13	TRBV15	ATSSRERDSETQY
13	TRBV5-1	ASYLSGSFRGEQY
12	TRBV5-1	ASSLASETYGYT
11	TRBV7-2	ASSTYGYNEQF
13	TRBV7-8	ASSRSGQGYQPQH
9	TRBV30	AWSGLDTQY
13	TRBV15	ATTVTDGLSYEQY
11	TRBV20-1	SASGSTNYGYT
12	TRBV11-3	ASSFGQGMYEQY
12	TRBV6-5	ASKSSGLSYEQY
10	TRBV7-2	ASSFRVGSAF
12	TRBV2	ASSEQGVLYEQY
11	TRBV24-1	ATSETNNNEQF
16	TRBV7-9	ASSLFAGGGSGANVLT
14	TRBV5-1	ASGSDGDSANYGYT
11	TRBV12-3/TRBV12-4	ASSPPLPPEQY
13	TRBV20-1	SAAGTSIFPDTQY
10	TRBV20-1	SALRPDQPQH
11	TRBV2	ASTGLHQETQY
12	TRBV20-1	SAGRLLVTGELF